The rows below give T cell receptor beta chains drawn from one sample of a study of CD8+CD57+ T cells in acquired aplastic anemia. TCRdb reprocessed the reads with MiXCR, giving one entry per CDR3 protein. The sample lists about 170,000 distinct CDR3 sequences, about 60% occurring once. Sequencing input: sorted CD4+, CD8+, or CD8+CD57+ T cells (not recorded which) from PBMCs. Every receptor here comes from a human donor in good health. CDR3s include the opening cysteine and the closing phenylalanine or tryptophan. A D gene is named only where the DNA matches it firmly. Expanded clones get a size class; other rows say once, few or many, or leave the size out.

d_gene	v_gene	abundance	j_gene	CDR3aa	CDR3nt
.	TRBV7-2	.	TRBJ1-6	CASSLPDSGSPLHF	TGTGCCAGCAGCTTACCCGATAGCGGGTCACCCCTCCACTTT
.	TRBV24-1	.	TRBJ1-6	CATSDFAGHSPLHF	TGTGCCACCAGTGATTTCGCAGGCCATTCACCCCTCCACTTT
TRBD2	TRBV11-3	few	TRBJ2-7	CASSLGLAGVEQYF	TGTGCCAGCAGCCTGGGACTAGCGGGAGTCGAGCAGTACTTC
TRBD1	TRBV20-1	.	TRBJ1-6	CSARTGERRSPLHF	TGCAGTGCTAGAACAGGGGAGCGGCGGTCACCCCTCCACTTT
.	TRBV7-9	.	TRBJ2-3	CASSPGTRTGTDTQYF	TGTGCCAGCAGCCCAGGCACTAGAACCGGCACAGATACGCAGTATTTT
.	TRBV15	.	TRBJ2-7	CATSRGLAYEQYF	TGTGCCACCAGCAGAGGGCTAGCCTACGAGCAGTACTTC
TRBD2	TRBV7-9	.	TRBJ2-7	CASSPAGGAIEQYF	TGTGCCAGCAGTCCAGCGGGGGGGGCTATCGAGCAGTACTTC
TRBD1	TRBV7-3	.	TRBJ1-2	CASSSKGQDYGYTF	TGTGCCAGCAGCTCAAAGGGACAGGACTATGGCTACACCTTC
.	TRBV14	.	TRBJ2-1	CASAIYNEQFF	TGTGCCAGTGCTATATACAATGAGCAGTTCTTC
.	TRBV5-5	once	TRBJ2-7	CASSWYLNHYEQYF	TGTGCCAGCAGCTGGTACCTCAACCACTACGAGCAGTACTTC
.	TRBV7-3	.	TRBJ1-1	CASSSGRGAFF	TGTGCCAGCAGCTCGGGCAGGGGAGCTTTCTTT
.	TRBV20-1	few	TRBJ2-7	CSARDPRGVYEQYF	TGCAGTGCTAGAGATCCCAGGGGGGTCTACGAGCAGTACTTC
.	TRBV19	few	TRBJ2-7	CASSMSTGTKIYEQYF	TGTGCCAGTAGTATGAGTACCGGGACCAAGATTTACGAGCAGTACTTC